This T cell receptor (beta chain) emerged from a study of CD8 T cells in Susac syndrome. Study-level background: Patients with Susac syndrome were therapy-naive, on corticosteroids, or on intravenous immunoglobulin alone at blood draw.

It was negative isolation that provided the CD8+ and CD4+ T cells, whereas TEMRA cells were enriched by FACS. The germline gives CDR1 SQVTM, CDR2 ANQGSEA. Trimming took off 5 bases at V and 4 bases at J, with 11 bases between the two ends. The CDR3 has 12 residues. This clonotype has a single count. The RNA input was about 0.5 to 1 ug, and it was reverse transcribed with random hexamers. The CDR3 of TCR beta was amplified by immunoSEQ multiplex PCR across 54 Vbeta and 13 Jbeta. TCRdb used MiXCR to reprocess the immunoSEQ multiplex PCR reads, holding one entry per CDR3 protein. The sample has 150,000 to 200,000 distinct CDR3 sequences; roughly 94% are singletons.

This clonotype was sampled from a human donor with Susac syndrome. V is TRBV29-1 and J is TRBJ1-2, with a possible D match to TRBD1 (5 bases). The material sequenced was CD4+ T cells from PBMCs. The CDR3 is CSVKWGSYGYTF. The CDR3 bases are TGCAGCGTTAAGTGGGGGAGCTATGGCTACACCTTC.